The 9 T cell receptor beta chains reported below all come from one sample, sequenced in a study of identical twins. A single record per CDR3 protein comes from TCRdb applying MiXCR to the 5' RACE reads. The data hold some 600,000 distinct CDR3 sequences, with just over 7% observed a single time. These data also formed part of another study, on yellow fever vaccine responses in identical twins.

The specimen was PBMCs. The receptors stem from a woman under 30 in good health.

This chain uses TRBV29-1 with TRBJ2-6; 8 positions agree with TRBD2. Looked up from germline, CDR1 is SQVTM and CDR2 is ANQGSEA. V gave up 5 bases and J gave up 2 bases; unmatched junction bases: 14. This CDR3 spans 18 amino acids. The CDR3 DNA follows: TGCAGCGTTCCTACACCGGGACTAGATTCTCCTGGGGCCAACGTCCTGACTTTC. Protein product: CSVPTPGLDSPGANVLTF.

The table lists this clonotype with many counts. This chain uses TRBV6-6 with TRBJ1-2, with D uncertain. This CDR3 contains 13 residues. CDR1 is MNHNY, CDR2 SVGAGI, per germline (reference sequence). V was trimmed by 2 bases and J by 7 bases, leaving 11 bases between them. The chain's CDR3 is CASSYGETGGYTF. CDR3 sequence (DNA): TGTGCCAGCAGTTACGGGGAAACCGGTGGCTACACCTTC.

This clonotype has ten or more counts. The chain combines TRBV5-1 with TRBJ2-1, with D hard to call. V lost 4 bases, J lost 6 bases, and 20 bases lay in between. The V gene's germline CDR1 is SGHRS and CDR2 YFSETQ. The CDR3 sequence is 16 residues long. Here the CDR3 DNA reads TGCGCCAGCAGCCATATCGACGGACCCTCACCCAATGAGCAGTTCTTC. Its translation is CASSHIDGPSPNEQFF. The full variable domain, in which reference TRBV5-1 and TRBJ2-1 provide the parts outside the CDR3, is KAGVTQTPRYLIKTRGQQVTLSCSPISGHRSVSWYQQTPGQGLQFLFEYFSETQRNKGNFPGRFSGRQFSNSRSEMNVSTLELGDSALYLCASSHIDGPSPNEQFFGPGTRLTVL.

This clonotype showed up many times. The chain carries TRBV12-3 or TRBV12-4 and TRBJ2-6; D uncertain. Trimming left V 1 base short and J 0 bases short, with 10 bases between. The CDR3 has 17 amino acids. The CDR3 spells CASSLGVTSSGANVLTF. The CDR3, as DNA: TGTGCCAGCAGTTTAGGGGTGACCAGCTCTGGGGCCAACGTCCTGACTTTC.

V and J are TRBV15 and TRBJ1-2; TRBD1 matches 7 bases. V lost 2 bases and J lost 3; bases outside the gene matches: 6. The CDR3 sequence is 15 residues long. Germline assignment: CDR1 LNHNV and CDR2 YYDKDF (reference sequence). The chain's CDR3 is CATSRRGDRDYGYTF. The CDR3 nucleotides are TGTGCCACCAGCAGACGGGGTGACAGGGACTATGGCTACACCTTC. The whole variable domain, filled in from reference TRBV15 and TRBJ1-2, reads DAMVIQNPRYQVTQFGKPVTLSCSQTLNHNVMYWYQQKSSQAPKLLFHYYDKDFNNEADTPDNFQSRRPNTSFCFLDIRSPGLGDTAMYLCATSRRGDRDYGYTFGSGTRLTVV.

This clonotype turned up a few times. Here the CDR3 DNA reads TGTGCCAGCAGCTTAGTGAACGCCGGGAGGGAGACCCAGTACTTC. This sequence encodes CASSLVNAGRETQYF. The chain links TRBV11-1 to TRBJ2-5; 7 bases match TRBD2. The V gene end was trimmed by 1 base and the J gene end by 5 bases; junction bases not matched to a gene: 7. Germline CDR1 is SGHAT and CDR2 is FQDESV (reference sequence). The CDR3 covers 15 residues. The complete variable domain, with remaining parts taken from reference TRBV11-1 and TRBJ2-5, reads EAEVAQSPRYKITEKSQAVAFWCDPISGHATLYWYRQILGQGPELLVQFQDESVVDDSQLPKDRFSAERLKGVDSTLKIQPAELGDSAMYLCASSLVNAGRETQYFGPGTRLLVL.

This clonotype was counted ten times or more. This chain links TRBV6-5 with TRBJ2-2, with 9 bases matching TRBD2. V lost 3 bases to trimming and J lost 7 bases; unmatched junction nucleotides: 15. The CDR3 sequence is 18 residues long. Germline CDR1 is MNHEY and CDR2 is SVGAGI. CDR3 protein: CASSYLVSGRLSGGELFF. For the CDR3, the DNA is TGTGCCAGCAGTTATCTCGTAAGCGGGAGGCTTTCTGGCGGGGAGCTGTTTTTT.

This clonotype was observed many times. The chain joins TRBV5-1 to TRBJ2-5, with D possibly being TRBD1 (5 bases). V lost 4 bases and J 2 bases, leaving 9 bases between the germline ends. CDR1 SGHRS and CDR2 YFSETQ come from the germline V gene. The CDR3 runs 13 residues. CDR3 residues: CASSRQLQETQYF. CDR3 in DNA: TGCGCCAGCAGCCGACAGCTTCAAGAGACCCAGTACTTC.

This clonotype was detected many times. V gene TRBV28 combines with J gene TRBJ2-1; 10 bases fit TRBD2. The germline gives CDR1 MDHEN, CDR2 SYDVKM. With V trimmed by 1 base and J by 9 bases, 9 bases remained unmatched. The CDR3 is made up of 16 amino acids. DNA of the CDR3: TGTGCCAGCAGTTTATCGGGTAGCGGGAGGCGGGGTGAGCAGTTCTTC. This gives the protein CASSLSGSGRRGEQFF.